This TCR beta chain was obtained from a study of shared clonotypes between healthy human individuals. General study results and limits: The four-donor shared clonotypes exceeded non-shared clonotypes in generation probability, with non-shared ones scoring lower. Owing to a small donor count, the genetic and exposure-history diversity represented was limited. In the sorted subsets, rarefaction showed sequencing was incomplete despite large depth. Estimated richness was generally greater in naive than memory subsets.

Data came from immunoSEQ multiplex PCR; TCRdb stores just in-frame clones and leaves some out. The table records fewer than 2.5 million clones, roughly 93% of them present only once. This CDR3 is 15 amino acids long. The ends lost 5 bases at V and 1 base at J; junction bases unmatched: 7. Looked up from germline, CDR1 is SGHAT and CDR2 is FQNNGV. To note about this clone: Its target is unknown.

V and J are TRBV11-2 and TRBJ2-5; 7 bases agree with TRBD2. The clonotype originates from a man between 18 and 29 years old in good health. Some clones in this sample may be carry-over from other donors' samples. The sequenced sample consisted of naive CD4+ T cells from PBMCs. As to subset: CD45RA+ positively selected. CDR3 sequence: CASSAQASGQETQYF. The DNA of the CDR3 is TGTGCCAGCAGCGCCCAGGCTAGCGGCCAAGAGACCCAGTACTTC.